This T cell receptor (beta chain) was documented in a study of vaccination and CD4 T cells after COVID-19. For the study at large: Two of the convalescents were Hispanic, and convalescents were six males and four females. A median of around 70 days (range 14 to 241) separated dose two from the taking of post-vaccine samples.

This clonotype came up a few times. Its antigen is as yet unknown. Cultured CD4+ T-cell DNA underwent Oncomine TCR Beta short-read sequencing. One entry per CDR3 protein results from TCRdb running MiXCR on the PCR reads. The sample yields over 3,500 distinct CDR3 sequences, 21% seen once. Treatment given: approximately nine-day PBMC culture with coronavirus spike peptide pools or control peptides (ViraFEST assay). With around 9.4 ug/ml peptide pools and around 9.6 IU/ml IL-2, PBMCs were cultured at approximately 2 million per well. Study-wide findings and caveats: There were relatively few convalescent patients studied, and there were no early post-infection timepoints.

The CDR3 consists of 15 residues. Losses at the gene ends were 5 bases for V and 3 bases for J; bases not matched to a gene: 5. Germline CDR1 and CDR2: SGHAT and FQNNGV. This receptor was obtained from a human donor who had recovered from COVID-19. V is TRBV11-2 and J is TRBJ2-1; 9 nucleotides agree with TRBD2. The sample was CD4+ T cells from blood, cultured in vitro. CDR3 protein: CASSARGGLYNEQFF. The CDR3 DNA reads as TGTGCCAGCAGCGCGCGGGGGGGCCTCTACAATGAGCAGTTCTTC.